The 9 T cell receptor beta chains below were found in one sample sequenced in a study of CD8 T cells in Susac syndrome. The RNA, about 0.45 to 1 ug, was put through reverse transcription using random hexamers. TCRdb analysed the immunoSEQ multiplex PCR reads with MiXCR anew, one entry per CDR3 protein. The sample consists of approximately 190,000 distinct CDR3 sequences, 95% of them appearing once. Sequenced material: CD4+ T cells from PBMCs. All receptors derive from a human donor with Susac syndrome.

The V and J genes are TRBV3-1 and TRBJ2-5; D tentatively reads TRBD1 or TRBD2 (5 bases each). Germline assignment: CDR1 LGHDT and CDR2 YNNKEL (reference sequence). V gave up 1 base and J gave up 0 bases, with 9 bases separating them. This CDR3 has 15 residues. The CDR3 coding sequence is TGTGCCAGCAGCCAAGTCGGGGCGGACCAAGAGACCCAGTACTTC. Amino acids: CASSQVGADQETQYF.

This rearrangement joins TRBV7-2 to TRBJ1-2, with 7 bases lining up with TRBD1. The CDR3 is made up of 19 amino acids. Germline V gives CDR1 SGHTA, CDR2 FQGNSA. J gave up 1 base and V 5 bases, and 19 bases lay outside the gene matches. The CDR3, as DNA: TGTGCCAGCAGCACCACCCTGGGACAGAATTTACCAAGTAACTATGGCTACACCTTC. Translating gives CASSTTLGQNLPSNYGYTF.

J is TRBJ2-6 and V is TRBV9; the match to TRBD1 covers 9 bases. Germline assignment: CDR1 SGDLS and CDR2 YYNGEE. The CDR3 spans 18 residues. V trimming: 4 bases; J trimming: 3 bases; junction bases outside the gene matches: 11. CDR3 in amino acids: CASSSSGTGTFGANVLTF. In nucleotides, the CDR3 is TGTGCCAGCAGCTCCTCCGGGACAGGGACATTTGGGGCCAACGTCCTGACTTTC.

For the CDR3, the DNA is TGCAGTGCTGGCGGGATTCTTAACTATGGCTACACCTTC. It is translated as CSAGGILNYGYTF. The V and J genes are TRBV20-1 and TRBJ1-2; D is ambiguous. Trimming shortened V by 5 bases and J by 1 base, and 11 bases separated the two germline ends. Germline-derived CDR1 and CDR2 are DFQATT and SNEGSKA (reference sequence). The CDR3 sequence is 13 residues long.

The CDR3 sequence is CASCPSYEQYF. The CDR3 nucleotides are TGTGCCAGCTGCCCCTCCTACGAGCAGTACTTC. The chain joins TRBV6-7 to TRBJ2-7; no firm D call. TRBV6-7 is an ORF for which the function is uncertain. This CDR3 is 11 amino acids long. The V and J ends lost 8 bases and 0 bases respectively, with 5 bases between them.

This chain links TRBV9 with TRBJ1-2, with TRBD1 identical over 11 bases. The CDR3 covers 16 residues. CDR1 is SGDLS and CDR2 is YYNGEE in the germline V gene. After removal of 3 bases from V and 4 bases from J, the junction contained 8 bases not matched to a gene. The CDR3 region has the DNA TGTGCCAGCAGCGCTCTGGGACAGGGGGTTTCCTATGGCTACACCTTC. Its translation is CASSALGQGVSYGYTF. The whole variable domain, remainder taken from reference TRBV9 and TRBJ1-2, is DSGVTQTPKHLITATGQRVTLRCSPRSGDLSVYWYQQSLDQGLQFLIQYYNGEERAKGNILERFSAQQFPDLHSELNLSSLELGDSALYFCASSALGQGVSYGYTFGSGTRLTVV.

This clonotype was observed once. In DNA form, the CDR3 reads TGTGCCAGCATACAGCAGGGTGGGGACTACGAGCAGTACTTC. This gives the protein CASIQQGGDYEQYF. The chain links TRBV28 to TRBJ2-7; perhaps TRBD1 as D (5 bases). This CDR3 has 14 residues. Germline lookup yields CDR1 MDHEN and CDR2 SYDVKM. V dropped 7 bases and J dropped 3 bases, with 16 bases sitting between them.

V and J are TRBV6-5 and TRBJ2-3; no clear D. The CDR3 contains 14 residues. Germline loops: CDR1 MNHEY, CDR2 SVGAGI. V was pared by 2 bases and J by 2 bases, with 8 bases between. CDR3 nucleotides: TGTGCCAGCAGTTACGGTGCCACCACAGATACGCAGTATTTT. Amino acid sequence: CASSYGATTDTQYF.

This sequence joins TRBV10-3 and TRBJ1-2; D is unclear. V was trimmed by 3 bases and J by 2 bases, leaving 1 base between them. The CDR3 totals 11 residues. The V gene's germline CDR1 is ENHRY and CDR2 SYGVKD. The CDR3 region has the DNA TGTGCCATCAGTGACAACTATGGCTACACCTTC. Translated: CAISDNYGYTF.